What follows are 7 T cell receptor beta chains derived from one specimen sequenced in a study of beta chain features in type 1 diabetes. Study-level points and caveats: TCRB CDR3 length was moderately but significantly reduced in all four CD4+ subsets of Type 1 diabetes patients.

Antigens of these TCRs are unknown. Sequenced material consisted of expressed TCRB transcripts (all of the isolated RNA was reverse transcribed). This table comes from immunoSEQ multiplex PCR, and its TCRdb copy is limited to in-frame clones, with some not included. Among 600,000 to 700,000 clones, approximately 13% were seen once, and the ten largest hold approximately 0.11%. Sequenced input: naive CD4+ T cells from blood. The receptors were gathered from a man in his thirties or forties with type 1 diabetes.

This chain connects TRBV19 to TRBJ2-7; no reliable D call. Germline loops: CDR1 LNHDA, CDR2 SQIVND (reference sequence). CDR3 size: 15 residues. Trimming shortened V by 7 bases and J by 2 bases, and 18 bases separated the two germline ends. The CDR3 reads CASTMGLGPAYEQYF. CDR3 DNA sequence: TGTGCCAGTACCATGGGTCTAGGGCCGGCCTACGAGCAGTACTTC.

This clone showed up just once. This chain links TRBV7-6 with TRBJ2-7, with a weak D call TRBD1 (7 bases). The CDR3 runs 15 residues. Trimming stripped 2 bases from V and 1 base from J, with 12 bases between. Germline CDR1 reads SGHVS; CDR2 reads FNYEAQ. CDR3 sequence: CASSLWQGGSYEQYF. CDR3 in DNA: TGTGCCAGCAGCTTATGGCAGGGGGGATCCTACGAGCAGTACTTC.

This chain connects TRBV28 to TRBJ1-2, with a possible D match to TRBD1 (6 bases). Germline CDR1 and CDR2: MDHEN and SYDVKM. This CDR3 has 13 residues. V lost 8 bases, J lost 4 bases, and 14 bases lay in between. CDR3 region: CASEPGAVYGYTF. The CDR3 DNA reads TGTGCCAGCGAGCCAGGGGCTGTCTATGGCTACACCTTC.

This chain links TRBV10-3 with TRBJ2-7, with 7 bases matching TRBD1. Per germline, CDR1 ENHRY and CDR2 SYGVKD. J lost 6 bases, V lost 3 bases, and 14 bases had no gene match. The CDR3 spans 16 residues. This CDR3 reads CAISDTGVSPFGEQYF. The CDR3 bases are TGTGCCATCAGTGATACAGGGGTTTCTCCTTTCGGCGAGCAGTACTTC.

This sequence joins TRBV7-9 and TRBJ1-5, with D hard to call. There are 15 residues in the CDR3. The V end was cut by 2 bases, the J end by 2 bases, with 10 bases between. CDR1 and CDR2 from the germline V gene are SEHNR and FQNEAQ (reference sequence). The CDR3 reads CASSLHGEGNQPQHF. Written as DNA, the CDR3 is TGTGCCAGCAGCTTACACGGGGAAGGCAATCAGCCCCAGCATTTT.

The chain is built from TRBV7-2 and TRBJ1-2; D remains unclear. Germline V CDR1 and CDR2: SGHTA, FQGNSA. Trimming left V 5 bases short and J 2 bases short, with 12 bases between. This CDR3 has 14 residues. CDR3 amino acids: CASSPQQRNYGYTF. CDR3 bases: TGTGCCAGCAGCCCACAACAGAGAAACTATGGCTACACCTTC.

The genes are TRBV4-3 and TRBJ1-2, with a possible D match to TRBD1 (5 bases). Germline V gene data show CDR1 as LGHNA and CDR2 as YSLEER. The CDR3 sequence is 17 residues long. Between the trimmed V and J ends, which lost 2 bases and 5 bases, there was a span of 21 bases. Written as DNA, the CDR3 is TGCGCCAGCAGCCAATTGGGACTAAACCCCGAGAGATATGGCTACACCTTC. It encodes CASSQLGLNPERYGYTF.